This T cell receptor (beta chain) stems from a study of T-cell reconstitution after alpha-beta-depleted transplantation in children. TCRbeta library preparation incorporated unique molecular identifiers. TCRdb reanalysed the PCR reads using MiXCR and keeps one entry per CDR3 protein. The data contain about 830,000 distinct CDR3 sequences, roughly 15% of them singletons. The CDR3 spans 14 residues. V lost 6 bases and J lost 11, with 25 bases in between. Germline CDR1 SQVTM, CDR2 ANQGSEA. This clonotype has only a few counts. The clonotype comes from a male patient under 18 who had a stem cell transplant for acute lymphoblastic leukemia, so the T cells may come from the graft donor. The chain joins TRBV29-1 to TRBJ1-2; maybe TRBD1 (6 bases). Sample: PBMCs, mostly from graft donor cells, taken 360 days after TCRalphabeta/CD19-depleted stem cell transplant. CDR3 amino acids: CSVENLQEGGSYTF. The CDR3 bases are TGCAGCGTGGAAAACCTACAGGAGGGGGGCTCATACACCTTC.